A few counts support the clone carrying this TCR beta chain. The V and J ends lost 2 bases and 1 base respectively, with 15 bases between them. CDR3 length equals 16 residues. Germline loops: CDR1 MNHEY, CDR2 SVGEGT. This entry is derived from a study of T-cell reconstitution after alpha-beta-depleted transplantation in children. The TCRbeta library was prepared with unique molecular identifiers. TCRdb itself ran the PCR reads through MiXCR, one entry per CDR3 protein. The sample lists around 230,000 distinct CDR3 sequences; approximately 17% were seen once. The rearrangement uses TRBV6-2 or TRBV6-3 and TRBJ2-7; unclear D gene. This receptor was obtained from a male patient under 10 years old who had a stem cell transplant for acute lymphoblastic leukemia, so the T cells may come from the graft donor. Here the sequenced sample was PBMCs, mostly from graft donor cells, taken 360 days after TCRalphabeta/CD19-depleted stem cell transplant. CDR3: CASSYPGELESYEQYF. The CDR3 nucleotides read TGTGCCAGCAGTTACCCGGGCGAACTGGAATCCTACGAGCAGTACTTC.